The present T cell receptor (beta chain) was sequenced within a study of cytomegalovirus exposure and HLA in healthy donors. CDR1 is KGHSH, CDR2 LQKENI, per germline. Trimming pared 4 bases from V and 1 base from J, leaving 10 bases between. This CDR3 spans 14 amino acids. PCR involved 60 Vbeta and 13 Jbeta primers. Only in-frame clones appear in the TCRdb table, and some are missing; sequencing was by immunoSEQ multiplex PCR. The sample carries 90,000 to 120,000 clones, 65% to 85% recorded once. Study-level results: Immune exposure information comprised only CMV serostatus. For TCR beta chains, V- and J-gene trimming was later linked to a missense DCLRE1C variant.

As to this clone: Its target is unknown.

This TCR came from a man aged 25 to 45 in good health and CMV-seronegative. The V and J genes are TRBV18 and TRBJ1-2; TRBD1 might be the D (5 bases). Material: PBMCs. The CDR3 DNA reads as TGTGCCAGCTCACTCCTGACAGATAACTATGGCTACACCTTC. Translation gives CASSLLTDNYGYTF.